The sequence of this T cell receptor beta chain was determined in a study of OX40 agonist ivuxolimab in advanced cancers. Study in general: Each dose-escalation patient presented with hepatocellular carcinoma, melanoma, renal cell or head and neck cancer. Eligibility admitted prior anti-PD-1, anti-PD-L1 or anti-CTLA-4 therapy; about 39% had some.

This CDR3 is 17 amino acids long. Per the germline V gene, CDR1 is SEHNR and CDR2 is FQNEAQ (reference sequence). V was shortened by 8 bases and J by 0 bases, with 20 bases between the two germline ends. The table came from immunoSEQ multiplex PCR; TCRdb's copy has only in-frame clones and leaves some out. The sample has just over 40,000 clones, about nine tenths seen once. The rearrangement joins TRBV7-9 to TRBJ2-1, with unresolved D. This specimen was CD4+ or CD8+ T cells sorted from blood, taken in a trial of the OX40 agonist ivuxolimab. This TCR derives from an adult with an advanced solid tumor such as melanoma, head and neck, liver or kidney cancer. The CDR3 spells CASAPPAIGTSYNEQFF. Here the CDR3 DNA reads TGTGCCAGCGCTCCCCCGGCAATCGGAACCTCCTACAATGAGCAGTTCTTC.